The TCR beta chain described here comes from a study of CD8+CD57+ T cells in acquired aplastic anemia. Study in general: The study obtained an average of 3.2 ug of DNA from sorted CD4+ and CD8+ cells. Regarding the study as a whole: Comparison of patients with controls identified about 27 shared CD8+ CDR3 sequences.

Comment on this clonotype: No antigen is known for it.

TCR beta VDJ combinations and CDR3 sequences were profiled from genomic DNA. Each CDR3 protein gets one entry after TCRdb re-called the reads with MiXCR. The sample comprises about 120,000 distinct CDR3 sequences, 45% to 60% of which are singletons, and 29% rests with the top ten. Trimming took 6 bases from V and 5 from J, leaving 11 bases between them. The CDR3 has 12 residues. Individuals selected for sequencing had exhibited CD8+CD57+ cell expansion on flow cytometry. The enrolled patients all had severe acquired aplastic anemia. This clonotype was obtained from a human donor with aplastic anemia. Sequenced input: sorted CD4+, CD8+, or CD8+CD57+ T cells (not recorded which) from PBMCs. J is TRBJ2-7 and V is TRBV12-3 or TRBV12-4; tentative D call: TRBD1 (6 bases). The DNA for the CDR3 is TGTGCCAGCAGCCCGCCAGGGGACGAGCAGTACTTC. Translated, it gives CASSPPGDEQYF.